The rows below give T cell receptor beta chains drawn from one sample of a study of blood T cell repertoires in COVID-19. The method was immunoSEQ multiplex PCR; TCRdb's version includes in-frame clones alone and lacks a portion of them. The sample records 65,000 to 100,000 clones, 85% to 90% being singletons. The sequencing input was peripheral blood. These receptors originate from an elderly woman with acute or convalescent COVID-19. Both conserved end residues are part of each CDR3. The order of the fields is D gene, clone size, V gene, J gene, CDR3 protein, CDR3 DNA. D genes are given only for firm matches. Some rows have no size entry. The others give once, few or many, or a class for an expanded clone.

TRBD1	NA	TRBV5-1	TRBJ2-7	CASSLRTGDVQQYF	TGCGCCAGCAGCCTGCGGACAGGGGACGTCCAGCAGTACTTC
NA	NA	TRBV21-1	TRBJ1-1	CASSPGINTEAFF	TGTGCCAGCAGCCCGGGGATCAACACTGAAGCTTTCTTT
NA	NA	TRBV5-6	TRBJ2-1	CASSLDWGGHNEQFF	TGTGCCAGCAGCTTGGATTGGGGCGGACACAATGAGCAGTTCTTC
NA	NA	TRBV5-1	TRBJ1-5	CASSLKTGLQHF	TGCGCCAGCAGCTTAAAGACAGGCCTCCAGCATTTT
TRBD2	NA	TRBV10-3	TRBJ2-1	CAISPNPTGLGSREQFF	TGTGCCATCAGTCCCAACCCAACGGGACTAGGAAGTCGTGAGCAGTTCTTC
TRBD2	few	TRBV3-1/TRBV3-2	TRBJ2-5	CASSKVGTSGTLETQYF	TGTGCCAGCAGCAAGGTCGGGACTAGCGGGACGTTAGAGACCCAGTACTTC
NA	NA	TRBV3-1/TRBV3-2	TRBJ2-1	CASSQSGASYNEQFF	TGTGCCAGCAGCCAATCAGGGGCCTCCTACAATGAGCAGTTCTTC
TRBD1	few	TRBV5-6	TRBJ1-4	CASSSTPQGSHNEKLFF	TGTGCCAGCAGCTCGACCCCACAGGGGTCCCATAATGAAAAACTGTTTTTT
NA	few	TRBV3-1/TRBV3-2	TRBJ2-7	CASSRLGAYEQYF	TGTGCCAGCAGCCGACTAGGAGCCTACGAGCAGTACTTC
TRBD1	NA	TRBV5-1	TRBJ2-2	CASTFQTNSNRGTGELFF	TGCGCCAGCACATTTCAAACCAACTCAAACAGGGGCACCGGGGAGCTGTTTTTT
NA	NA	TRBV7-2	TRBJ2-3	CASSPYLTGTDTQYF	TGTGCCAGCAGCCCCTATCTTACTGGCACAGATACGCAGTATTTT
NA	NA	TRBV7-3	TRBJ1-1	CASSPLRGRNTEAFF	TGTGCCAGCAGCCCGTTACGGGGGAGGAACACTGAAGCTTTCTTT
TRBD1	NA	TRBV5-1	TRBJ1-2	CASSLDGTGHTNYGYTF	TGCGCCAGCAGCTTGGATGGGACAGGCCACACTAACTATGGCTACACCTTC
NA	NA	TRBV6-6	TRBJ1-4	CASRGILDEKLFF	TGTGCCAGCCGTGGCATCCTGGATGAAAAACTGTTTTTT
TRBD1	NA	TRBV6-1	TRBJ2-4	CASSEPTGGCLGCQYF	TGTGCCAGCAGTGAACCTACAGGGGGCTGCTTAGGTTGTCAGTACTTC
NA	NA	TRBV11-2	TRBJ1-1	CASSLRAGDTEAFF	TGTGCCAGCAGCTTACGGGCAGGGGACACTGAAGCTTTCTTT
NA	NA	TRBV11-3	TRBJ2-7	CASSNSSYEQYF	TGTGCCAGCAGCAACAGCTCCTACGAGCAGTACTTC
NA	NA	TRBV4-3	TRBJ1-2	CASSPGQGRLDGYTF	TGCGCCAGCAGCCCGGGGCAGGGGCGGTTAGATGGCTACACCTTC
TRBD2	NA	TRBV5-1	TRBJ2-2	CASSPWTSAGTGELFF	TGCGCCAGCAGCCCATGGACTAGCGCCGGCACCGGGGAGCTGTTTTTT
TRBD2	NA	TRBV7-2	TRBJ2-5	CASSSWAGGPETQYF	TGTGCCAGCAGCTCCTGGGCGGGGGGGCCCGAGACCCAGTACTTC
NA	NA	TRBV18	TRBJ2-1	CASSPAVNEQFF	TGTGCCAGCTCACCAGCAGTGAATGAGCAGTTCTTC
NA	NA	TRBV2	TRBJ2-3	CASSESRADTQYF	TGTGCCAGCAGTGAATCGAGGGCCGATACGCAGTATTTT
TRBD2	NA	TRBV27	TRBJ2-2	CASSLVPPTSGGYTGELFF	TGTGCCAGCAGTTTAGTACCCCCGACTAGCGGGGGCTACACCGGGGAGCTGTTTTTT
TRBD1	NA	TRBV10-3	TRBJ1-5	CAIRGGAGQPQHF	TGTGCCATCCGAGGGGGCGCGGGGCAGCCCCAGCATTTT
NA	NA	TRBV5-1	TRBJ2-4	CASSTDRRNIQYF	TGCGCCAGCAGCACCGACAGAAGGAACATTCAGTACTTC
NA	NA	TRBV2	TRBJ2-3	CATSSGVSTDTQYF	TGTGCCACAAGCTCCGGGGTAAGCACAGATACGCAGTATTTT
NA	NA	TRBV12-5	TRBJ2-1	CASGWTEEGIEQFF	TGTGCTAGTGGATGGACAGAAGAAGGCATAGAGCAGTTCTTC
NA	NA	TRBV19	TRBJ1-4	CASSIYPTNEKLFF	TGTGCCAGTAGTATATATCCCACTAATGAAAAACTGTTTTTT
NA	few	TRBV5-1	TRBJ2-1	CASSLTGYNEQFF	TGCGCCAGCAGTCTGACTGGGTACAATGAGCAGTTCTTC
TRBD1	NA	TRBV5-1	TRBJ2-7	CASSLGGGPDEQYF	TGCGCCAGCAGCTTGGGAGGGGGCCCCGACGAGCAGTACTTC
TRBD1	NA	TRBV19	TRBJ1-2	CASQGVNIDGYTF	TGTGCCAGCCAGGGGGTTAATATAGATGGCTACACCTTC
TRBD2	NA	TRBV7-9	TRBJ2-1	CASSLTLAAKHSEQFF	TGTGCCAGCAGCTTAACCCTAGCGGCAAAGCACAGTGAGCAGTTCTTC
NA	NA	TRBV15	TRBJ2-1	CATSRDISGSYNEQFF	TGTGCCACCAGCAGAGATATAAGCGGATCCTACAATGAGCAGTTCTTC
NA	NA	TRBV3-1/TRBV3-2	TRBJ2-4	CASSQGTGVIQYF	TGTGCCAGCAGCCAAGGGACGGGGGTCATTCAGTACTTC
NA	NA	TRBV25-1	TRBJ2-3	CASSEYVTAPKYF	TGTGCCAGCAGTGAATATGTTACAGCTCCTAAGTATTTT
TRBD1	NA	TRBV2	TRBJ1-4	CASRATRDRVQKLFF	TGTGCCAGCAGGGCAACCCGGGACAGGGTTCAAAAACTGTTTTTT
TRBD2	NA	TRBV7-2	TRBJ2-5	CASSLTGGAEETQYF	TGTGCCAGCAGCCTTACCGGGGGGGCCGAAGAGACCCAGTACTTC
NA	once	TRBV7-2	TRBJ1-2	CASSWTFQGKGYTF	TGTGCCAGCAGCTGGACATTCCAGGGGAAGGGCTACACCTTC
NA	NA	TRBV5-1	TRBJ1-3	CASSREGGGNTIYF	TGCGCCAGCAGCCGCGAGGGTGGTGGAAACACCATATATTTT
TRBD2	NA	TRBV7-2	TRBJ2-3	CASSLVMRGFSTDTQYF	TGTGCCAGCAGCTTAGTGATGCGGGGGTTTAGCACAGATACGCAGTATTTT
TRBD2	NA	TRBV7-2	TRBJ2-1	CASSTLGTSGTEQFF	TGTGCCAGCAGCACCCTGGGGACTAGCGGGACCGAGCAGTTCTTC
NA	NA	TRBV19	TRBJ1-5	CASSQAGANQPQHF	TGTGCCAGTAGTCAGGCAGGGGCCAATCAGCCCCAGCATTTT
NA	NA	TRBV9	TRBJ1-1	CASSVAGDTEAFF	TGTGCCAGCAGCGTAGCGGGAGACACTGAAGCTTTCTTT
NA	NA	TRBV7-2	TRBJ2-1	CASSLAEGIEQFF	TGTGCCAGCAGCTTAGCGGAGGGTATTGAGCAGTTCTTC
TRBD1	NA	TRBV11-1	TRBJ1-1	CASSQGARGTEAFF	TGTGCCAGCTCCCAGGGGGCGCGGGGCACTGAAGCTTTCTTT
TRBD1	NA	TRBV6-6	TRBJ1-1	CASIVLTGGRTEAFF	TGTGCCAGCATCGTACTCACAGGGGGCCGGACTGAAGCTTTCTTT
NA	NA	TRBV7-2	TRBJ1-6	CASSLVPSSYNSPLHF	TGTGCCAGCAGCTTAGTCCCTAGCTCCTATAATTCACCCCTCCACTTT
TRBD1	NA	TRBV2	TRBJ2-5	CASVSDRGKETQYF	TGTGCCAGCGTCTCGGACAGGGGAAAAGAGACCCAGTACTTC
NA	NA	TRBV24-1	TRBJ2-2	CATSDSRFNTGELFF	TGTGCCACCAGTGATTCGAGGTTCAACACCGGGGAGCTGTTTTTT
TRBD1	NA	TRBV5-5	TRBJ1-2	CASSLPGQYYGYTF	TGTGCCAGCAGCTTGCCGGGACAGTACTATGGCTACACCTTC
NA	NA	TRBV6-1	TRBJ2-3	CASSVAAHTDTQYF	TGTGCCAGCAGTGTAGCGGCCCACACAGATACGCAGTATTTT
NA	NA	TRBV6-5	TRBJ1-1	CASRARTEAFF	TGTGCCAGCAGGGCCAGGACTGAAGCTTTCTTT